This T cell receptor (beta chain) was sequenced in a study of technical replicates of blood from a few donors. This table comes from immunoSEQ multiplex PCR, and its TCRdb copy is limited to in-frame clones, with some not included. The sample contains some 80,000 clones, almost 96% of which appear only once. CDR1 is SEHNR, CDR2 FQNEAQ, per germline (reference sequence). CDR3 length equals 14 residues. V was clipped by 9 bases and J by 0 bases; unmatched bases: 4. The clonotype was recovered from a human donor in good health. The V gene is TRBV7-9, the J gene TRBJ2-2; TRBD2 matches 7 bases. Input material: T cells isolated from PBMCs. Written as DNA, the CDR3 is TGTGCCAGTGGTGCGGGAGCGAACACCGGGGAGCTGTTTTTT. It yields the protein CASGAGANTGELFF.